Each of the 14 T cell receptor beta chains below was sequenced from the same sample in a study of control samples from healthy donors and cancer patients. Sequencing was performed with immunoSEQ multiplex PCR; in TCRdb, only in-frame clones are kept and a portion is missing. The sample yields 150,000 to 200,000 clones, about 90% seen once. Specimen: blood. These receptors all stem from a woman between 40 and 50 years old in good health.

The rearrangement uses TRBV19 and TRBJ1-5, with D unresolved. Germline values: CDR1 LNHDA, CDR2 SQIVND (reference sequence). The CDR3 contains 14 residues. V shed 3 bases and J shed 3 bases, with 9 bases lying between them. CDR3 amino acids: CASSIARANQPQHF. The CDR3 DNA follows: TGTGCCAGTAGTATCGCGAGGGCCAATCAGCCCCAGCATTTT.

CDR3 in amino acids: CASSQEGGNANTEAFF. Here the CDR3 DNA reads TGCGCCAGCAGCCAAGAAGGAGGGAACGCGAACACTGAAGCTTTCTTT. V and J are TRBV4-1 and TRBJ1-1; D gene ambiguous. This CDR3 contains 16 residues. Trimming left V 0 bases short and J 1 base short, with 12 bases between. The germline gives CDR1 MGHRA, CDR2 YSYEKL.

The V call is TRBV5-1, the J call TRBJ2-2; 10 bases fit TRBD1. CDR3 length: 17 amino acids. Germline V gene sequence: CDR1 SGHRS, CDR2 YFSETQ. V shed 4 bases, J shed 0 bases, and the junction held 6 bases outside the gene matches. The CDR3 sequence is CASSPDRGTPNTGELFF. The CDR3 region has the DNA TGCGCCAGCAGCCCGGACAGGGGGACACCGAACACCGGGGAGCTGTTTTTT.

The CDR3 reads CASTPAPTASYNEQFF. The CDR3 DNA sequence: TGCGCCAGCACCCCAGCCCCGACAGCTTCCTACAATGAGCAGTTCTTC. V gene TRBV5-1 combines with J gene TRBJ2-1; a weak D match, TRBD1 (5 bases). The V and J ends lost 6 bases and 1 base respectively, with 17 bases between them. The CDR3 runs 16 residues. The germline gives CDR1 SGHRS, CDR2 YFSETQ.

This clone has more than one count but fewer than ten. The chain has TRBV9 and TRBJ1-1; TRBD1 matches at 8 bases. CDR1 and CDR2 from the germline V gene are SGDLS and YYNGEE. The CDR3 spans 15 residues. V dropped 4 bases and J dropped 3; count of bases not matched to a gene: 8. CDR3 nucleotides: TGTGCCAGCAGCATGGACAGGGACGCCGACACTGAAGCTTTCTTT. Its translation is CASSMDRDADTEAFF.

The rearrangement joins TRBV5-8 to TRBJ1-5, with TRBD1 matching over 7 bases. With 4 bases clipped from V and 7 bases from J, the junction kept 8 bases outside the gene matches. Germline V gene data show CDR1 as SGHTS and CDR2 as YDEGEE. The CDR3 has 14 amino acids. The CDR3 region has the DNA TGTGCCAGCAGCCCAACAGGGGACGGACAGCCCCAGCATTTT. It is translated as CASSPTGDGQPQHF.

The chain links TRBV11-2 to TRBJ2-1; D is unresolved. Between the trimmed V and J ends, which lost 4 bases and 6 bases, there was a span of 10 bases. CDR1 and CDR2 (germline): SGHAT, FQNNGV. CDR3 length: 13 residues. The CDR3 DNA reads TGTGCCAGCAGCTCGCCCTCCCGCAATGAGCAGTTCTTC. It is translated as CASSSPSRNEQFF.

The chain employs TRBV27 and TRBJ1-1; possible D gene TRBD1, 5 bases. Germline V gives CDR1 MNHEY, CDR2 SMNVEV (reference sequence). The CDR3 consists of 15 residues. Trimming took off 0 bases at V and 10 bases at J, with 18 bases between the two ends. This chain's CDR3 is CASSLSWEGEGVAFF. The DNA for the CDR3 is TGTGCCAGCAGTTTATCATGGGAAGGGGAAGGAGTAGCTTTCTTT.

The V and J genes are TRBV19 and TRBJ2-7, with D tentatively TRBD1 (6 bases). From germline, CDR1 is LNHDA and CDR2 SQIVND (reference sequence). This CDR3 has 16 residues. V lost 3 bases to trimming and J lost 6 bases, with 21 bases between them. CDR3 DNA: TGTGCCAGTAGTATGTTCGCCGCACAGGGAATGGGCGAGCAGTACTTC. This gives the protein CASSMFAAQGMGEQYF.

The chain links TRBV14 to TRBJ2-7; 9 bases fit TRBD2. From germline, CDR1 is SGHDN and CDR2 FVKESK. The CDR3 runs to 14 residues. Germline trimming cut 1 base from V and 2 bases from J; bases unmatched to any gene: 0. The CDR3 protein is CASSQVAGAYEQYF. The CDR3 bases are TGTGCCAGCAGCCAAGTAGCGGGGGCCTACGAGCAGTACTTC.

CDR3 sequence: CASMGNTEAFF. In DNA, the CDR3 is TGTGCCAGCATGGGGAACACTGAAGCTTTCTTT. The gene calls are TRBV2 and TRBJ1-1; D is unclear. The CDR3 loop spans 11 amino acids. Looked up from germline, CDR1 is SNHLY and CDR2 is FYNNEI. V lost 7 bases, J lost 1 base, and 4 bases lay in between.

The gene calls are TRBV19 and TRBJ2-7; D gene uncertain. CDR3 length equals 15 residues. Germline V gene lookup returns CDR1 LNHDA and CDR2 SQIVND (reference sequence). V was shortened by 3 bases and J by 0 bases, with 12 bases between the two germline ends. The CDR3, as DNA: TGTGCCAGTAGTATTAGCACGGCCGCCTCCTACGAGCAGTACTTC. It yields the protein CASSISTAASYEQYF.

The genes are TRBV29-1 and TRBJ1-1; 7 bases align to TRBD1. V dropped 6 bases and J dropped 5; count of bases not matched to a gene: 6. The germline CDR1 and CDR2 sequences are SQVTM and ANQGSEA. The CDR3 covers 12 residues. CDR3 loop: CSVLTGVTEAFF. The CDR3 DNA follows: TGCAGCGTCCTTACAGGGGTTACTGAAGCTTTCTTT.

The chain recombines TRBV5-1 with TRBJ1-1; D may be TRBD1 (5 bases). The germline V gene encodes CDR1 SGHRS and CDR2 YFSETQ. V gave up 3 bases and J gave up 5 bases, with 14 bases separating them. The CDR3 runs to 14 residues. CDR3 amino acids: CASSYVTEGTEAFF. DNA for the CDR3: TGCGCCAGCAGCTACGTGACGGAGGGGACTGAAGCTTTCTTT.